The following is a TCR beta chain sequence with its context. The table came from immunoSEQ multiplex PCR; TCRdb's copy has only in-frame clones and leaves some out. Of roughly 150,000 clones listed, over 85% are singletons. Germline V gives CDR1 KGHSH, CDR2 LQKENI. V was shortened by 6 bases and J by 8 bases, with 16 bases between the two germline ends. The CDR3 extends over 13 amino acids. The sample is drawn from a study of T cell responses to AZD1222 COVID-19 vaccine. This receptor was identified in an adult in good health. The material sequenced was peripheral blood, taken on day 0 of AZD1222 vaccination. This chain joins TRBV18 and TRBJ1-2, with D unresolved. The chain's CDR3 is CASSPKGGYGYTF. The CDR3 DNA follows: TGTGCCAGCTCCCCCAAGGGAGGATACGGCTACACCTTC. Filled out from reference TRBV18 and TRBJ1-2, the complete variable domain reads NAGVMQNPRHLVRRRGQEARLRCSPMKGHSHVYWYRQLPEEGLKFMVYLQKENIIDESGMPKERFSAEFPKEGPSILRIQQVVRGDSAAYFCASSPKGGYGYTFGSGTRLTVV.